This T cell receptor (beta chain) was observed in a study of T cell responses to AZD1222 COVID-19 vaccine. The study's findings and limits: Variant regions that are unmutated are reportedly the target of nearly half of spike-specific TCRs. At baseline, seropositivity was found in only 5 to 7 AZD1222 recipients.

Profiling relied on immunoSEQ multiplex PCR, and the TCRdb table lists in-frame clones only, not all of them. Here the sample spans around 130,000 clones, 90% to 95% being singletons. The germline V and J ends were trimmed by 0 bases and 4 bases, with 14 bases remaining between them. The CDR3 has 16 residues. The germline V gene encodes CDR1 SGHNT and CDR2 YENEEA. This clone has only one observation. What it recognizes is unknown. The chain recombines TRBV11-3 with TRBJ2-3, with a possible D match to TRBD2 (6 bases). The sample consisted of peripheral blood, taken on day 0 of AZD1222 vaccination. The TCR was taken from an adult in good health. Here the CDR3 DNA reads TGTGCCAGCAGCTTAGATGGGGGGAGTAATCCAGATACGCAGTATTTT. The encoded protein is CASSLDGGSNPDTQYF.